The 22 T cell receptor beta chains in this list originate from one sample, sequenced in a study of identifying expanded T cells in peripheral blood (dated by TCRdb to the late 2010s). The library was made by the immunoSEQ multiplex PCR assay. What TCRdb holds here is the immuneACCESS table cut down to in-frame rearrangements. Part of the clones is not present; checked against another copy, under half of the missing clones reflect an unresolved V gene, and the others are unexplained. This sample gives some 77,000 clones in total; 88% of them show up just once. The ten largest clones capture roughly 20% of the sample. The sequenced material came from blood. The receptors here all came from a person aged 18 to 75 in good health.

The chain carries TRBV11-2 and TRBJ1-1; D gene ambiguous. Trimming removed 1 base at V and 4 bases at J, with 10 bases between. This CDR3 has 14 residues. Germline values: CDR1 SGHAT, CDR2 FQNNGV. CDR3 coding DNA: TGTGCCAGCAGCTTAGCTGGGGAGGGCACTGAAGCTTTCTTT. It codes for CASSLAGEGTEAFF.

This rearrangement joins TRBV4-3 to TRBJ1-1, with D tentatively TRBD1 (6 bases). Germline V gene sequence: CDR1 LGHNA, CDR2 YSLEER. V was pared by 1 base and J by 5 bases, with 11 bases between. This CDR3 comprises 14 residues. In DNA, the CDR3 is TGCGCCAGCAGCCAAGGAGGGGGGCGAACTGAAGCTTTCTTT. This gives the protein CASSQGGGRTEAFF.

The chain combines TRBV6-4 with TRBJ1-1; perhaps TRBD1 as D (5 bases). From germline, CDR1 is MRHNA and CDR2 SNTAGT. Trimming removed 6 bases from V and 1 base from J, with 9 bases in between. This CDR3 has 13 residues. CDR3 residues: CASSLDRNTEAFF. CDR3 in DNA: TGTGCCAGCAGCCTTGACAGGAACACTGAAGCTTTCTTT.

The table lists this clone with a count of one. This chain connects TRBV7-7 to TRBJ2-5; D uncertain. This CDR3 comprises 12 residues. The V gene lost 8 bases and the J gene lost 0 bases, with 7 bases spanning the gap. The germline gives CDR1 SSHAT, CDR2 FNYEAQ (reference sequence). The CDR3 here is CASAVDQETQYF. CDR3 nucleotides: TGTGCCAGCGCGGTCGACCAAGAGACCCAGTACTTC.

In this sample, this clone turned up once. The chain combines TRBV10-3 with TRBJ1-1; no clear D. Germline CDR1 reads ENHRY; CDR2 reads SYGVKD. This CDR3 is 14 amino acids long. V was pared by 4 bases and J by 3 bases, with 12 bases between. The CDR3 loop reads CAISGSEVYTEAFF. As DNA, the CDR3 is TGTGCCATCAGTGGTTCGGAAGTGTACACTGAAGCTTTCTTT.

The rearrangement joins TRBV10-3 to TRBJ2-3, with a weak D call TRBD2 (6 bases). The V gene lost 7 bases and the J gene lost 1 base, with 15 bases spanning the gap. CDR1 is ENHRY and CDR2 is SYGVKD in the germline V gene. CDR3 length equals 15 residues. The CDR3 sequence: CAITPTGEGTDTQYF. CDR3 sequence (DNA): TGTGCCATCACCCCGACGGGAGAGGGCACAGATACGCAGTATTTT.

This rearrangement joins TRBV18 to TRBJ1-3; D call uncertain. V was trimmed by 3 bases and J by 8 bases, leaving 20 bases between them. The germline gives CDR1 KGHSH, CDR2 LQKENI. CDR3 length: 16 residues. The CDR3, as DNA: TGTGCCAGCTCACCCTATACAGCGCGTGTGGCCGACACCATATATTTT. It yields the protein CASSPYTARVADTIYF.

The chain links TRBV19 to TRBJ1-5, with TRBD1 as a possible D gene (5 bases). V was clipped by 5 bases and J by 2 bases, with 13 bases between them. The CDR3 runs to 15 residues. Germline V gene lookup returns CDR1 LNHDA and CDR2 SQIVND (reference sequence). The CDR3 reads CASSLGRVGNQPQHF. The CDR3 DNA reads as TGTGCCAGTAGTTTGGGACGGGTGGGCAATCAGCCCCAGCATTTT.

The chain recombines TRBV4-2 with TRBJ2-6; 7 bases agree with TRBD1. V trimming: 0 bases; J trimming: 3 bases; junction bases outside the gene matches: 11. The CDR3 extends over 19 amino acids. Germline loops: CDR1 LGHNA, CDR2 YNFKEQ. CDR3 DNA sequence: TGTGCCAGCAGCCAAGAGTTGCTACAGGGGAACGGTGGGGCCAACGTCCTGACTTTC. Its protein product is CASSQELLQGNGGANVLTF.

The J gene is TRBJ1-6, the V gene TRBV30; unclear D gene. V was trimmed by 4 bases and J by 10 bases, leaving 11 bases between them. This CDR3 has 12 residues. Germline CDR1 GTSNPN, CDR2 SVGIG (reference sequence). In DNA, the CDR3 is TGTGCCTGGACCATGCCCGGGTCACCCCTCCACTTT. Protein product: CAWTMPGSPLHF.

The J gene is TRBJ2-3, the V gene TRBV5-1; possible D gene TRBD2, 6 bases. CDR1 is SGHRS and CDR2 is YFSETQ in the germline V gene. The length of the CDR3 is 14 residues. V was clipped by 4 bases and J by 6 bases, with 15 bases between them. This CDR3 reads CASSLLRGTDTQYF. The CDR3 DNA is TGCGCCAGCAGCCTCCTCCGGGGGACGGATACGCAGTATTTT.

As DNA, the CDR3 is TGTGCCAGCAGTCCGTGGAGGGATCAGCCCCAGCATTTT. Translation gives CASSPWRDQPQHF. The chain recombines TRBV27 with TRBJ1-5, with unresolved D. The length of the CDR3 is 13 residues. The V gene's germline CDR1 is MNHEY and CDR2 SMNVEV (reference sequence). V was cut by 5 bases and J by 5 bases, with 10 bases left in between.

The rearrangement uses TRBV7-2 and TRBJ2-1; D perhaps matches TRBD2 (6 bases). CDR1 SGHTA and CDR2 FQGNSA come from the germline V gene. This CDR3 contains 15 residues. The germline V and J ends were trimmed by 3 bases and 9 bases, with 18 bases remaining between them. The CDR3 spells CASSFGGPPEGEQFF. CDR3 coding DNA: TGTGCCAGCAGCTTTGGAGGGCCGCCGGAAGGTGAGCAGTTCTTC.

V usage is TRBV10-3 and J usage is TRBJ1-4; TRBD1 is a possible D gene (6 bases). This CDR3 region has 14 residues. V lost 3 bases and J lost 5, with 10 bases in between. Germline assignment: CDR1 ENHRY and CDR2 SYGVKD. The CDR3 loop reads CAISDRGRNEKLFF. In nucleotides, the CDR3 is TGTGCCATCAGTGACAGGGGACGGAATGAAAAACTGTTTTTT.

Here the CDR3 reads CASSLATGQGRGNYGYTF. The CDR3 coding sequence is TGTGCCAGCAGCTTAGCGACGGGACAGGGGCGGGGTAACTATGGCTACACCTTC. V gene TRBV7-6 combines with J gene TRBJ1-2, with 10 nucleotides matching TRBD1. This CDR3 is built from 18 residues. J was trimmed by 1 base and V by 0 bases; bases with no gene match: 8. Germline V gene sequence: CDR1 SGHVS, CDR2 FNYEAQ.

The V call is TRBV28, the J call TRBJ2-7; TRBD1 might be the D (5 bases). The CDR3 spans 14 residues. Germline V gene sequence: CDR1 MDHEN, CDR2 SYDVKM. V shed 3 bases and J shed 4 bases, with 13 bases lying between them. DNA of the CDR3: TGTGCCAGCAGTTTGGCCGGTCAGGGTTACGAGCAGTACTTC. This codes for CASSLAGQGYEQYF. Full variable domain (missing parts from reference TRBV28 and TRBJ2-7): DVKVTQSSRYLVKRTGEKVFLECVQDMDHENMFWYRQDPGLGLRLIYFSYDVKMKEKGDIPEGYSVSREKKERFSLILESASTNQTSMYLCASSLAGQGYEQYFGPGTRLTVT.

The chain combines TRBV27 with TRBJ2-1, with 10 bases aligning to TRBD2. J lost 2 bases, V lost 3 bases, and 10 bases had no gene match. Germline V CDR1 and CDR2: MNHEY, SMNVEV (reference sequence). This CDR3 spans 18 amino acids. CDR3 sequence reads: CASSFLAGASTTYNEQFF. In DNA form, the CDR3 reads TGTGCCAGCAGTTTTCTAGCGGGGGCCTCAACCACCTACAATGAGCAGTTCTTC.

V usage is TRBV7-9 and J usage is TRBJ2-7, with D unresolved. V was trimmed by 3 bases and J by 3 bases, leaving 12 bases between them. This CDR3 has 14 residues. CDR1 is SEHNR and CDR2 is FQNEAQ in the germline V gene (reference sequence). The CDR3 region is CASSFGSSYYEQYF. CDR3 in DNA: TGTGCCAGCAGCTTTGGTAGTAGTTACTACGAGCAGTACTTC.

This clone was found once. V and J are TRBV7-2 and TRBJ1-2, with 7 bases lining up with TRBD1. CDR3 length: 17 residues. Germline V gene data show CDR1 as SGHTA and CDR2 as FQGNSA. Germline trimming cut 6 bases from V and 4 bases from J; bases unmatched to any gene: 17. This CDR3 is CASSYTGQVLGGYGYTF. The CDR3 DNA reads TGTGCCAGCAGTTATACAGGACAGGTTCTAGGAGGCTATGGCTACACCTTC.

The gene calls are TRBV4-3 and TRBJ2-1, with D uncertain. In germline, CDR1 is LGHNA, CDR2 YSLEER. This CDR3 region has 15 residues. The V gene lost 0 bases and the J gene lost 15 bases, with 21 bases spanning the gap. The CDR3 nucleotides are TGCGCCAGCAGCCAAGATGTTAGGGATTCTCTTAGGTTGTTCTTC. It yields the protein CASSQDVRDSLRLFF.

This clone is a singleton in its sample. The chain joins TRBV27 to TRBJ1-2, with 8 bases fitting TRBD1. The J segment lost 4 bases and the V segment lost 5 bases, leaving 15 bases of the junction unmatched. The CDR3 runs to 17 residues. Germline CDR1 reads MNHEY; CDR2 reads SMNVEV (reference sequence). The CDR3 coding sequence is TGTGCCAGCAGTCCCTCCCCGACAGGGGACTTGGTCTATGGCTACACCTTC. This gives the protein CASSPSPTGDLVYGYTF.

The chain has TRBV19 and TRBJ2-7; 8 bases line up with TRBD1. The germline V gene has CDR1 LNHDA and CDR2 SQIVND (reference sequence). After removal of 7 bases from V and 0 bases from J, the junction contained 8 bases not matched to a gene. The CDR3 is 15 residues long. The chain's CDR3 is CASTPHGTGSYEQYF. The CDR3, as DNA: TGTGCCAGTACTCCCCACGGGACAGGCTCCTACGAGCAGTACTTC.